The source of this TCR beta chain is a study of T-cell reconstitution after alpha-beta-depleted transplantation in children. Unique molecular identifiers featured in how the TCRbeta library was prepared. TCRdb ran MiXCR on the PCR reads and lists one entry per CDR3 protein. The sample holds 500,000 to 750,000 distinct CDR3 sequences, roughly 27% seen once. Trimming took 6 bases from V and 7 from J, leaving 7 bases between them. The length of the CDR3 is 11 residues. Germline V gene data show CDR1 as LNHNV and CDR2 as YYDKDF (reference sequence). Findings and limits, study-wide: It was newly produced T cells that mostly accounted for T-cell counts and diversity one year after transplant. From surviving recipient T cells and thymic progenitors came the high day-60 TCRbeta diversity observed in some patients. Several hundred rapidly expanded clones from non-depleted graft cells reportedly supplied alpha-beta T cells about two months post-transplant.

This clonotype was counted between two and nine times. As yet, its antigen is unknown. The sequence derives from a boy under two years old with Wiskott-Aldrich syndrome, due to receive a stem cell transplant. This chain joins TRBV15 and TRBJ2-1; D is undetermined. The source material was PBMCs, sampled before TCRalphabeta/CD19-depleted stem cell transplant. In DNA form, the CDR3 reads TGTGCCACCAGGCGGCGGAATGAGCAGTTCTTC. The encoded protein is CATRRRNEQFF.